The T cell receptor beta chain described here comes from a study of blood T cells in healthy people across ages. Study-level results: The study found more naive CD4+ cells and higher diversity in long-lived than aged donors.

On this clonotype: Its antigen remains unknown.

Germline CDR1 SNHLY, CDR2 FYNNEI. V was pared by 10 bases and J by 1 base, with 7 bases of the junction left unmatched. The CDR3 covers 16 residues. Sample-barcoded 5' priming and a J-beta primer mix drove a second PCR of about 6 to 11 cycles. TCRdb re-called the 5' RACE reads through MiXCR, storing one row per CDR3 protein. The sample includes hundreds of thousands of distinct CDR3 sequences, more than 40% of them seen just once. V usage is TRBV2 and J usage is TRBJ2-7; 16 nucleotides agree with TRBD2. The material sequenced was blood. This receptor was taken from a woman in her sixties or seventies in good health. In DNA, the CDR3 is TGTGCCACGACCGGGACTAGCGGGAGGGGGTCCTACGAGCAGTACTTC. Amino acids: CATTGTSGRGSYEQYF.